The 20 T cell receptor beta chains listed next were all sequenced from one sample in a study of T cells after yellow fever vaccination. MiXCR, run by TCRdb on the 5' RACE reads, gives a single entry per CDR3 protein. The sample consists of approximately 260,000 distinct CDR3 sequences, 5.2% of them appearing once. The sequences come from CD4+ T cells sorted from PBMCs, collected on the day of the yellow fever booster vaccination. These receptors were taken from a man between 18 and 35 years old who received the YFV17D yellow fever vaccine.

The chain carries TRBV5-1 and TRBJ2-1; 8 bases fit TRBD2. Germline CDR1 and CDR2: SGHRS and YFSETQ. Trimming cost V 1 base and J 4 bases; bases outside gene matches: 4. This CDR3 comprises 15 residues. The CDR3 sequence: CASSLSSGAYNEQFF. In nucleotides, the CDR3 is TGCGCCAGCAGCTTGAGTAGCGGGGCTTACAATGAGCAGTTCTTC.

This clonotype showed up many times. The chain is built from TRBV15 and TRBJ2-3, with D hard to call. The CDR3 is 12 residues long. Trimming took 0 bases from V and 6 from J, leaving 4 bases between them. From germline, CDR1 is LNHNV and CDR2 YYDKDF (reference sequence). In DNA, the CDR3 is TGTGCCACCAGCAGAGATTTCGATACGCAGTATTTT. This codes for CATSRDFDTQYF. The full variable domain, its missing parts supplied by reference TRBV15 and TRBJ2-3, is DAMVIQNPRYQVTQFGKPVTLSCSQTLNHNVMYWYQQKSSQAPKLLFHYYDKDFNNEADTPDNFQSRRPNTSFCFLDIRSPGLGDTAMYLCATSRDFDTQYFGPGTRLTVL.

V usage is TRBV20-1 and J usage is TRBJ1-1; 7 bases agree with TRBD1. Germline-derived CDR1 and CDR2 are DFQATT and SNEGSKA (reference sequence). V lost 3 bases, J lost 8 bases, and 3 bases stayed unmatched. CDR3 size: 11 residues. The CDR3 is CSARRGREAFF. In DNA, the CDR3 is TGCAGTGCTAGGAGGGGGCGCGAAGCTTTCTTT.

J is TRBJ2-1 and V is TRBV5-4, with 11 bases identical to TRBD2. Trimming took 3 bases from V and 3 from J; bases not matched to a gene: 5. In germline, CDR1 is SGHNT, CDR2 YYREEE (reference sequence). CDR3 length equals 16 residues. This chain's CDR3 is CASSSIAGGLYNEQFF. For the CDR3, the DNA is TGTGCCAGCAGCTCCATAGCGGGGGGGCTCTACAATGAGCAGTTCTTC.

This clonotype has only a few counts. This chain joins TRBV5-1 and TRBJ1-1; D may be TRBD1 (5 bases). The germline CDR1 and CDR2 sequences are SGHRS and YFSETQ. Trimming shortened V by 0 bases and J by 7 bases, and 13 bases separated the two germline ends. The CDR3 has 14 amino acids. CDR3 region: CASSLVGGGGEAFF. The CDR3 region has the DNA TGCGCCAGCAGCTTGGTGGGGGGAGGTGGTGAAGCTTTCTTT. Looking up the rest from reference TRBV5-1 and TRBJ1-1 gives the full variable domain: KAGVTQTPRYLIKTRGQQVTLSCSPISGHRSVSWYQQTPGQGLQFLFEYFSETQRNKGNFPGRFSGRQFSNSRSEMNVSTLELGDSALYLCASSLVGGGGEAFFGQGTRLTVV.

This clonotype was counted many times. The chain carries TRBV20-1 and TRBJ1-1; the D is unclear. The length of the CDR3 is 12 residues. Per germline, CDR1 DFQATT and CDR2 SNEGSKA (reference sequence). The DNA for the CDR3 is TGCACTGTAGGTTCCTCGAACACTGAAGCTTTCTTT. Amino acids: CTVGSSNTEAFF.

The chain uses TRBV5-1 and TRBJ1-1; 7 nucleotides line up with TRBD1. The CDR3 extends over 14 amino acids. From germline, CDR1 is SGHRS and CDR2 YFSETQ. Trimming removed 4 bases from V and 1 base from J; junction bases left unmatched: 4. CDR3 region: CASSPDRPNTEAFF. The CDR3 coding sequence is TGCGCCAGCAGCCCGGACAGGCCGAACACTGAAGCTTTCTTT. Complete variable domain (other parts from reference TRBV5-1 and TRBJ1-1): KAGVTQTPRYLIKTRGQQVTLSCSPISGHRSVSWYQQTPGQGLQFLFEYFSETQRNKGNFPGRFSGRQFSNSRSEMNVSTLELGDSALYLCASSPDRPNTEAFFGQGTRLTVV.

This clonotype was seen a few times. The chain couples TRBV6-6 to TRBJ1-1; 7 bases map to TRBD1. The CDR3 length is 16 residues. Germline CDR1 MNHNY, CDR2 SVGAGI (reference sequence). The trim removed 1 base at V and 1 base at J, leaving 6 bases unmatched. The CDR3 coding sequence is TGTGCCAGCAGTTACTTGAACCGGGACAGGAACACTGAAGCTTTCTTT. The encoded protein is CASSYLNRDRNTEAFF.

Only a few counts were recorded for this clonotype. This chain joins TRBV12-3 or TRBV12-4 and TRBJ2-7; maybe TRBD1 (6 bases). With 5 bases removed from V and 0 bases from J, the gap between germline ends came to 17 bases. The CDR3 runs to 16 residues. CDR3 in amino acids: CASSPQGSSLSYEQYF. CDR3 nucleotides: TGTGCCAGCAGTCCGCAGGGGTCTTCCCTCTCCTACGAGCAGTACTTC.

There are many counts of this clonotype. This chain connects TRBV29-1 to TRBJ2-2; no reliable D call. The V gene lost 7 bases and the J gene lost 0 bases, with 15 bases spanning the gap. CDR1 SQVTM and CDR2 ANQGSEA come from the germline V gene. This CDR3 has 15 residues. CDR3 DNA: TGCAGCGCTGGGCTCCGACCGACGAACACCGGGGAGCTGTTTTTT. Translating gives CSAGLRPTNTGELFF.

V and J are TRBV28 and TRBJ1-1, with unresolved D. V was shortened by 6 bases and J by 4 bases, with 12 bases between the two germline ends. Germline V lookup: CDR1 MDHEN, CDR2 SYDVKM. The CDR3 is 13 residues long. The CDR3 protein is CASRGIRGTEAFF. The CDR3 region has the DNA TGTGCCAGCAGAGGGATTCGGGGCACTGAAGCTTTCTTT.

This clonotype was seen many times. The chain employs TRBV7-6 and TRBJ2-5, with D unresolved. Trimming stripped 1 base from V and 2 bases from J, with 8 bases between. Germline CDR1 SGHVS, CDR2 FNYEAQ. The CDR3 runs 14 residues. CDR3 amino acids: CASSLGPEQETQYF. DNA of the CDR3: TGTGCCAGCAGCTTAGGCCCTGAGCAAGAGACCCAGTACTTC.

The rearrangement joins TRBV10-3 to TRBJ2-3; D is ambiguous. V was cut by 9 bases and J by 4 bases, with 11 bases left in between. The CDR3 has 12 amino acids. Germline CDR1 and CDR2: ENHRY and SYGVKD. Written as DNA, the CDR3 is TGTGCCATAGGACGTGGGGCAGATACGCAGTATTTT. Amino acid sequence: CAIGRGADTQYF.

The gene calls are TRBV7-3 and TRBJ1-1; a weak D match, TRBD1 (5 bases). V lost 5 bases, J lost 1 base, and 23 bases lay in between. The CDR3 spans 18 residues. Germline values: CDR1 SGHTA, CDR2 FQGTGA. The CDR3 sequence is CASSREPGRSSSNTEAFF. The CDR3 nucleotides are TGTGCCAGCAGCCGGGAACCGGGACGTTCAAGTTCGAACACTGAAGCTTTCTTT.

This clonotype has only a few counts. The gene calls are TRBV14 and TRBJ1-1, with a tentative D call TRBD1 (5 bases). Germline CDR1 is SGHDN and CDR2 is FVKESK. V was cut by 1 base and J by 1 base, with 10 bases left in between. CDR3 length: 15 residues. The CDR3 here is CASSQVAGGNTEAFF. The CDR3 nucleotides read TGTGCCAGCAGCCAAGTAGCCGGGGGGAACACTGAAGCTTTCTTT.

This clonotype appeared many times. The chain uses TRBV7-8 and TRBJ1-1; unclear D gene. The CDR3 extends over 11 amino acids. Germline loops: CDR1 SGHVS, CDR2 FQNEAQ. Trimming left V 5 bases short and J 7 bases short, with 8 bases between. CDR3 sequence reads: CASSQHNEAFF. CDR3 coding DNA: TGTGCCAGCAGCCAACATAATGAAGCTTTCTTT.

This clonotype turned up a few times. This chain connects TRBV10-3 to TRBJ2-2, with 8 bases that match TRBD1. The CDR3 has 15 residues. The J segment lost 1 base and the V segment lost 5 bases, leaving 3 bases of the junction unmatched. From germline, CDR1 is ENHRY and CDR2 SYGVKD. The CDR3 region is CAISRGQVNTGELFF. As DNA, the CDR3 is TGTGCCATCAGTCGGGGACAGGTGAACACCGGGGAGCTGTTTTTT.

The gene calls are TRBV6-1 and TRBJ2-7, with D perhaps matching TRBD1 or TRBD2 (5 bases each). The V and J ends lost 6 bases and 3 bases respectively, with 12 bases between them. From germline, CDR1 is MNHNS and CDR2 SASEGT. The CDR3 loop spans 13 amino acids. Here the CDR3 reads CASRAGTYYEQYF. The CDR3 nucleotides read TGTGCCAGCAGGGCCGGGACGTACTACGAGCAGTACTTC.

This clonotype was counted between two and nine times. The gene calls are TRBV20-1 and TRBJ1-5; no definite D call. The CDR3 is made up of 14 amino acids. V lost 1 base and J lost 7, with 14 bases in between. Germline loops: CDR1 DFQATT, CDR2 SNEGSKA (reference sequence). The CDR3 DNA reads as TGCAGTGCTAGAGCAGGAGGGAGGGAACAGCCCCAGCATTTT. Protein sequence: CSARAGGREQPQHF.

This clonotype was detected a few times. The chain uses TRBV24-1 and TRBJ1-5; 7 bases are shared with TRBD1. The junction had 3 bases not matched to a gene; V was cut back by 2 bases and J by 0 bases. The CDR3 runs 16 residues. Germline loops: CDR1 KGHDR, CDR2 SFDVKD. The CDR3 bases are TGTGCCACCAGTGATTCCGACAGGGTTAGCAATCAGCCCCAGCATTTT. It specifies CATSDSDRVSNQPQHF.